Shown below are 31 T cell receptor beta chains from a single sample sequenced in a study of spatial heterogeneity in lung cancer. Time point here: sample taken at primary tumor resection. MiXCR was run by TCRdb on the 5' RACE reads, yielding one entry per CDR3 protein. The sample has tens of thousands of distinct CDR3 sequences, about 13% seen once. The starting material was PBMCs, obtained at surgery. These receptors were obtained from a male donor with early-stage non-small cell lung cancer.

This clonotype was seen a few times. The V gene is TRBV4-2, the J gene TRBJ1-4; D gene unclear. Germline lookup yields CDR1 LGHNA and CDR2 YNFKEQ. The germline V and J ends were trimmed by 0 bases and 3 bases, with 17 bases remaining between them. The CDR3 extends over 18 amino acids. CDR3 nucleotides: TGTGCCAGCAGCCAAGAGGTTTGGGTACGTGGGGCTAATGAAAAACTGTTTTTT. It translates to CASSQEVWVRGANEKLFF.

This clonotype was picked up a small number of times. This chain joins TRBV6-2 or TRBV6-3 and TRBJ2-2, with D perhaps TRBD2 (5 bases). The CDR3 runs to 16 residues. Trimming removed 4 bases from V and 1 base from J, with 13 bases in between. Germline CDR1 and CDR2: MNHEY and SVGEGT. The CDR3 loop is CASSSHEAENTGELFF. The CDR3, as DNA: TGTGCCAGCAGTTCCCATGAAGCGGAGAACACCGGGGAGCTGTTTTTT.

The table lists this clonotype with a few counts. This chain uses TRBV10-3 with TRBJ1-5; possibly TRBD1 for D (6 bases). Germline loops: CDR1 ENHRY, CDR2 SYGVKD. The CDR3 consists of 14 residues. V was shortened by 8 bases and J by 0 bases, with 11 bases between the two germline ends. This CDR3 is CAIQDSYSNQPQHF. In DNA, the CDR3 is TGTGCCATCCAGGACAGTTATAGCAATCAGCCCCAGCATTTT.

This clonotype has ten or more counts. A read error may account for a junction end that differs from germline. The gene calls are TRBV11-2 and TRBJ1-5; 7 nucleotides agree with TRBD1. Germline assignment: CDR1 SGHAT and CDR2 FQNNGV. CDR3 length: 14 amino acids. CDR3 sequence: CASSLDRVRQPQHF. The CDR3 nucleotides are TGTGCCAGCAGCCTAGACAGGGTCCGGCAGCCCCAGCATTTT.

The chain uses TRBV7-8 and TRBJ2-3; 15 nucleotides match TRBD2. Trimming at V came to 5 bases and at J to 5 bases, leaving 8 bases not matched to a gene. The CDR3 spans 17 residues. The germline V gene encodes CDR1 SGHVS and CDR2 FQNEAQ. CDR3 loop: CASSTPGLAGGIDTQYF. For the CDR3, the DNA is TGTGCCAGCAGCACTCCGGGACTAGCGGGAGGTATAGATACGCAGTATTTT.

This clonotype has a count of ten or more. The chain has TRBV28 and TRBJ2-7; the D gene is possibly TRBD2 (5 bases). The CDR3 contains 11 residues. Germline V gene data show CDR1 as MDHEN and CDR2 as SYDVKM. Trimming stripped 7 bases from V and 4 bases from J, with 8 bases between. In DNA form, the CDR3 reads TGTGCCAGCATCTCGGGATACGAGCAGTACTTC. It yields the protein CASISGYEQYF. Full variable domain (missing parts from reference TRBV28 and TRBJ2-7): DVKVTQSSRYLVKRTGEKVFLECVQDMDHENMFWYRQDPGLGLRLIYFSYDVKMKEKGDIPEGYSVSREKKERFSLILESASTNQTSMYLCASISGYEQYFGPGTRLTVT.

The rearrangement links TRBV28 to TRBJ2-5; D unresolved. CDR3 size: 13 residues. V shed 2 bases and J shed 7 bases, with 11 bases lying between them. Germline V gives CDR1 MDHEN, CDR2 SYDVKM. The CDR3 DNA sequence: TGTGCCAGCAGTTTAGGTGCAAGGGTGACCCAGTACTTC. Protein product: CASSLGARVTQYF.

This chain uses TRBV20-1 with TRBJ2-1, with TRBD2 matching 7 bases. V was clipped by 2 bases and J by 3 bases; unmatched bases: 7. Germline lookup yields CDR1 DFQATT and CDR2 SNEGSKA (reference sequence). The CDR3 consists of 15 residues. The CDR3 sequence: CSARIRAGSYNEQFF. CDR3 nucleotide sequence: TGCAGTGCTAGAATCAGAGCGGGAAGCTACAATGAGCAGTTCTTC.

V gene TRBV5-1 combines with J gene TRBJ2-5; D perhaps matches TRBD1 (5 bases). The V and J ends lost 0 bases and 4 bases respectively, with 10 bases between them. The germline V gene encodes CDR1 SGHRS and CDR2 YFSETQ. This CDR3 has 14 amino acids. The CDR3 DNA reads as TGCGCCAGCAGCTTGGAGGGGCCCGGAGAGACCCAGTACTTC. It translates to CASSLEGPGETQYF.

This clonotype was seen a single time. This chain joins TRBV27 and TRBJ2-6; 9 bases are shared with TRBD1. There are 20 residues in the CDR3. J was trimmed by 0 bases and V by 6 bases; bases with no gene match: 15. Germline lookup yields CDR1 MNHEY and CDR2 SMNVEV (reference sequence). The CDR3 DNA follows: TGTGCCAGCAGCGAACTCAAATCAGGGACAGGGTTCTCTGGGGCCAACGTCCTGACTTTC. Translated, it gives CASSELKSGTGFSGANVLTF.

This clonotype has a count of ten or more. The J gene is TRBJ2-1, the V gene TRBV3-1; 9 bases fit TRBD1. Germline values: CDR1 LGHDT, CDR2 YNNKEL (reference sequence). V lost 0 bases to trimming and J lost 9 bases; unmatched junction nucleotides: 6. The CDR3 is made up of 15 amino acids. The DNA of the CDR3 is TGTGCCAGCAGCCAAGATGGGACAGGGTGGTCTGAGCAGTTCTTC. Protein product: CASSQDGTGWSEQFF.

This clonotype has more than one count but fewer than ten. This chain connects TRBV11-2 to TRBJ2-2; 13 bases agree with TRBD2. V dropped 5 bases and J dropped 7; count of bases not matched to a gene: 7. Per germline, CDR1 SGHAT and CDR2 FQNNGV. The CDR3 runs to 16 residues. The CDR3: CASSPGLAGVGGELFF. The CDR3 DNA is TGTGCCAGCAGCCCCGGACTAGCGGGAGTCGGCGGGGAGCTGTTTTTT.

This clonotype came up many times. The CDR3 protein is CASSPNSGGAGNTIYF. In DNA, the CDR3 is TGTGCCAGCAGCCCTAACTCAGGGGGCGCCGGAAACACCATATATTTT. V gene TRBV7-2 combines with J gene TRBJ1-3; 8 nucleotides match TRBD1. The germline CDR1 and CDR2 sequences are SGHTA and FQGNSA. The CDR3 contains 16 residues. V lost 5 bases to trimming and J lost 4 bases; unmatched junction nucleotides: 10.

This clonotype was found many times. V is TRBV6-6 and J is TRBJ1-4; no firm D call. The CDR3 sequence is 12 residues long. Germline V gene data show CDR1 as MNHNY and CDR2 as SVGAGI (reference sequence). Trimming left V 0 bases short and J 5 bases short, with 1 base between. Here the CDR3 reads CASSYSNEKLFF. In DNA form, the CDR3 reads TGTGCCAGCAGTTACTCGAATGAAAAACTGTTTTTT.

This clonotype was seen more than once but under ten times. The chain carries TRBV30 and TRBJ1-5, with 8 bases fitting TRBD1. Trimming cost V 8 bases and J 7 bases; bases outside gene matches: 10. The V gene's germline CDR1 is GTSNPN and CDR2 SVGIG (reference sequence). The CDR3 is 13 amino acids. This chain's CDR3 is CAGDRGGEQPQHF. In nucleotides, the CDR3 is TGTGCCGGCGACAGGGGAGGGGAGCAGCCCCAGCATTTT. Full variable domain (missing parts from reference TRBV30 and TRBJ1-5): SQTIHQWPATLVQPVGSPLSLECTVEGTSNPNLYWYRQAAGRGLQLLFYSVGIGQISSEVPQNLSASRPQDRQFILSSKKLLLSDSGFYLCAGDRGGEQPQHFGDGTRLSIL.

In its sample, this clonotype was seen many times. The chain joins TRBV25-1 to TRBJ2-5; D is undetermined. CDR1 and CDR2 (germline): MGHDK, SYGVNS. CDR3 length: 11 amino acids. The V gene lost 6 bases and the J gene lost 4 bases, with 6 bases spanning the gap. CDR3 bases: TGTGCCAGCAGAGTGGGAGAGACCCAGTACTTC. Its translation: CASRVGETQYF.

This clonotype was counted at least ten times. The V and J genes are TRBV18 and TRBJ1-4; TRBD1 matches at 8 bases. The CDR3 consists of 15 residues. Losses at the gene ends were 3 bases for V and 8 bases for J; bases not matched to a gene: 8. Germline CDR1 KGHSH, CDR2 LQKENI. The CDR3 sequence is CASSPDRTGSEKLFF. Here the CDR3 DNA reads TGTGCCAGCTCACCCGACCGGACAGGGAGCGAAAAACTGTTTTTT.

This clonotype turned up a few times. The chain is built from TRBV20-1 and TRBJ2-5; D is perhaps TRBD2 (6 bases). Germline values: CDR1 DFQATT, CDR2 SNEGSKA (reference sequence). CDR3 length: 14 residues. Trimming shortened V by 3 bases and J by 10 bases, and 21 bases separated the two germline ends. The CDR3 region has the DNA TGCAGTGCTAGGCCCCTTCGGAGGGGTAGGGACCAGTACTTC. Its protein product is CSARPLRRGRDQYF.

This clonotype was seen a handful of times. The chain carries TRBV11-2 and TRBJ1-2; TRBD1 is a possible D gene (5 bases). Germline loops: CDR1 SGHAT, CDR2 FQNNGV. This CDR3 is 12 amino acids long. V was clipped by 1 base and J by 6 bases, with 6 bases between them. CDR3 DNA sequence: TGTGCCAGCAGCTTAGCAGGGAATGGCTACACCTTC. This translates into CASSLAGNGYTF.

V is TRBV10-3 and J is TRBJ1-2; a weak D match, TRBD1 (5 bases). The CDR3 sequence is 14 residues long. V lost 6 bases and J 2 bases, leaving 13 bases between the germline ends. CDR1 ENHRY and CDR2 SYGVKD come from the germline V gene. The CDR3 region is CAIRVGTGNYGYTF. The CDR3 bases are TGTGCCATCAGGGTGGGGACGGGGAACTATGGCTACACCTTC.

The CDR3 reads CASSPPLRGINEKLFF. CDR3 nucleotides: TGTGCCAGCAGTCCCCCCCTGAGGGGAATAAATGAAAAACTGTTTTTT. J is TRBJ1-4 and V is TRBV28; D possibly corresponds to TRBD1 (5 bases). Trimming cost V 5 bases and J 5 bases, with 18 bases left between them. The V gene's germline CDR1 is MDHEN and CDR2 SYDVKM. The CDR3 length is 16 residues.

This clonotype was observed at least ten times. The CDR3 region is CASRGLAGRTDTQYF. CDR3 sequence (DNA): TGTGCCAGCAGGGGACTAGCGGGACGCACAGATACGCAGTATTTT. The V gene is TRBV6-5, the J gene TRBJ2-3; 13 bases align to TRBD2. The CDR3 consists of 15 residues. The V segment lost 6 bases and the J segment 1 base; nucleotides outside the gene matches: 1. The germline V gene encodes CDR1 MNHEY and CDR2 SVGAGI.

This clonotype was observed a handful of times. The J gene is TRBJ2-7, the V gene TRBV6-6; TRBD2 is a possible D gene (6 bases). V was pared by 2 bases and J by 4 bases, with 15 bases between. Germline CDR1 is MNHNY and CDR2 is SVGAGI (reference sequence). The CDR3 extends over 15 amino acids. For the CDR3, the DNA is TGTGCCAGCAGTTACAGAGGGACTCAAGGATACGAGCAGTACTTC. Residues: CASSYRGTQGYEQYF.

The J gene is TRBJ2-4, the V gene TRBV6-5; 9 bases map to TRBD1. CDR3 length: 14 amino acids. Germline V gives CDR1 MNHEY, CDR2 SVGAGI. V gave up 2 bases and J gave up 5 bases; unmatched junction bases: 1. CDR3 nucleotide sequence: TGTGCCAGCAGTTACCGGACAGGGGAAAACATTCAGTACTTC. It translates to CASSYRTGENIQYF.

This clonotype was recorded at least ten times. The rearrangement links TRBV10-3 to TRBJ2-1; no clear D. CDR1 is ENHRY, CDR2 SYGVKD, per germline. V dropped 0 bases and J dropped 7 bases, with 7 bases sitting between them. The CDR3 spans 13 residues. CDR3 in DNA: TGTGCCATCAGTGAGTCCAGGTTTAATGAGCAGTTCTTC. Its protein is CAISESRFNEQFF.

V gene TRBV6-2 or TRBV6-3 combines with J gene TRBJ1-1, with a tentative D call TRBD1 (5 bases). The V and J ends lost 5 bases and 2 bases respectively, with 18 bases between them. There are 16 residues in the CDR3. CDR1 MNHEY and CDR2 SVGEGT come from the germline V gene. The CDR3: CASSVTGGGFNTEAFF. CDR3 nucleotides: TGTGCCAGCAGTGTTACAGGTGGAGGGTTCAACACTGAAGCTTTCTTT.

This clonotype was seen repeatedly, ten times or more. This chain connects TRBV15 to TRBJ2-1; the D is unclear. V lost 3 bases, J lost 12 bases, and 18 bases lay in between. The CDR3 length is 14 residues. Germline CDR1 LNHNV, CDR2 YYDKDF (reference sequence). The CDR3 region is CATSSPNLGTGQFF. The DNA for the CDR3 is TGTGCCACCAGCAGCCCCAACCTCGGTACGGGGCAGTTCTTC.

The chain carries TRBV3-1 and TRBJ1-5; weak D call: TRBD1 (5 bases). With 4 bases removed from V and 5 bases from J, the gap between germline ends came to 15 bases. Germline V lookup: CDR1 LGHDT, CDR2 YNNKEL (reference sequence). There are 15 residues in the CDR3. CDR3 in DNA: TGTGCCAGCAGCCCGACTCAGGGAGGGGATCAGCCCCAGCATTTT. Translated: CASSPTQGGDQPQHF.

The J gene is TRBJ1-3, the V gene TRBV7-9, with 8 bases aligning to TRBD1. V dropped 7 bases and J dropped 4; count of bases not matched to a gene: 6. This CDR3 has 14 amino acids. The germline V gene has CDR1 SEHNR and CDR2 FQNEAQ (reference sequence). In nucleotides, the CDR3 is TGTGCCAGCATCAGACAGGGGTCCGGAAACACCATATATTTT. Translating gives CASIRQGSGNTIYF.

This clonotype has ten or more counts. V gene TRBV4-2 combines with J gene TRBJ2-5; D may match TRBD1 or TRBD2 (5 bases each). V lost 3 bases, J lost 1 base, and 9 bases lay in between. This CDR3 contains 14 residues. Germline-derived CDR1 and CDR2 are LGHNA and YNFKEQ. This CDR3 is CASSHTGAQETQYF. The DNA of the CDR3 is TGTGCCAGCAGCCACACCGGGGCCCAAGAGACCCAGTACTTC.

This clonotype occurred a few times. This sequence joins TRBV6-2 or TRBV6-3 and TRBJ2-3, with D possibly being TRBD1 (5 bases). Germline CDR1 reads MNHEY; CDR2 reads SVGEGT. This CDR3 has 14 residues. The V gene lost 6 bases and the J gene lost 2 bases, with 12 bases spanning the gap. CDR3 loop: CASRDRRDTDTQYF. The CDR3 region has the DNA TGTGCCAGCAGGGACCGCAGGGACACAGATACGCAGTATTTT.